Below are 29 T cell receptor beta chains sequenced from a single sample in a study of CD8+ T cells in alopecia areata. Stated treatment: oral pan-JAK inhibitor, 5-10 mg twice daily. Sequencing used cDNA as its template, made by extracting RNA and reverse transcribing it. TCRdb keeps only in-frame clones here, not all; method: immunoSEQ multiplex PCR. The repertoire holds about 210,000 clones, with under 40% as singletons. The sample in question was CD4+ T cells sorted from blood, obtained at approximately week 31, from a patient treated with tofacitinib. Receptors originate from a human donor with alopecia areata.

Only a few counts were recorded for this clone. The rearrangement uses TRBV11-2 and TRBJ2-7; D is perhaps TRBD2 (6 bases). The CDR3 consists of 15 residues. V dropped 6 bases and J dropped 3 bases, with 18 bases sitting between them. Germline CDR1 SGHAT, CDR2 FQNNGV. CDR3 region: CASSHPSAGYYEQYF. The CDR3 nucleotides are TGTGCCAGCAGTCATCCTAGCGCTGGGTACTACGAGCAGTACTTC. The full variable domain, completed using reference TRBV11-2 and TRBJ2-7, is EAGVAQSPRYKIIEKRQSVAFWCNPISGHATLYWYQQILGQGPKLLIQFQNNGVVDDSQLPKDRFSAERLKGVDSTLKIQPAKLEDSAVYLCASSHPSAGYYEQYFGPGTRLTVT.

The chain has TRBV5-4 and TRBJ1-1; 9 bases agree with TRBD1. The CDR3 consists of 15 residues. The V segment lost 0 bases and the J segment 2 bases; nucleotides outside the gene matches: 2. Germline V gene data show CDR1 as SGHNT and CDR2 as YYREEE (reference sequence). Here the CDR3 DNA reads TGTGCCAGCAGCTTGGGGACAGGGGCCAACACTGAAGCTTTCTTT. It codes for CASSLGTGANTEAFF.

The V and J genes are TRBV19 and TRBJ1-4, with a possible D match to TRBD1 (5 bases). CDR1 is LNHDA, CDR2 SQIVND, per germline (reference sequence). V lost 5 bases to trimming and J lost 4 bases, with 14 bases between them. The CDR3 consists of 15 residues. The CDR3 is CASSAGTADNEKLFF. Written as DNA, the CDR3 is TGTGCCAGTAGTGCCGGGACGGCCGATAATGAAAAACTGTTTTTT.

This clone was seen more than once but under ten times. This chain connects TRBV5-1 to TRBJ2-2; 7 bases fit TRBD1. In germline, CDR1 is SGHRS, CDR2 YFSETQ. Trimming removed 2 bases from V and 0 bases from J; junction bases left unmatched: 10. This CDR3 has 18 amino acids. The CDR3 loop reads CASSLRTGTATNTGELFF. The CDR3 DNA reads TGCGCCAGCAGCTTACGGACGGGGACAGCTACGAACACCGGGGAGCTGTTTTTT.

V gene TRBV30 combines with J gene TRBJ1-5; no clear D. There are 13 residues in the CDR3. V was clipped by 2 bases and J by 6 bases, with 11 bases between them. Germline V gives CDR1 GTSNPN, CDR2 SVGIG (reference sequence). The CDR3 reads CAWSKGGTQPQHF. The CDR3 coding sequence is TGTGCCTGGAGTAAGGGTGGAACTCAGCCCCAGCATTTT.

V gene TRBV6-5 combines with J gene TRBJ1-6; no firm D call. Trimming left V 2 bases short and J 10 bases short, with 6 bases between. Germline V gene sequence: CDR1 MNHEY, CDR2 SVGAGI. CDR3 size: 12 residues. The CDR3 DNA sequence: TGTGCCAGCAGTTACCCCTCCTCACCCCTCCACTTT. Translating gives CASSYPSSPLHF.

Many counts were recorded for this clone. This chain connects TRBV4-2 to TRBJ2-7, with no clear D. Deletions cut 1 base from V and 0 bases from J, with 13 bases between. The CDR3 loop spans 16 amino acids. The germline gives CDR1 LGHNA, CDR2 YNFKEQ. Here the CDR3 DNA reads TGTGCCAGCAGCCAAGGCGAGACGCTAACCTCCTACGAGCAGTACTTC. It is translated as CASSQGETLTSYEQYF.

The chain carries TRBV5-4 and TRBJ2-7; D gene uncertain. CDR1 is SGHNT, CDR2 YYREEE, per germline (reference sequence). Trimming took off 0 bases at V and 2 bases at J, with 6 bases between the two ends. The CDR3 is 13 amino acids. The CDR3: CASSLEPPYEQYF. The CDR3, as DNA: TGTGCCAGCAGCTTGGAACCCCCCTACGAGCAGTACTTC.

The rearrangement joins TRBV6-6 to TRBJ2-2, with 8 bases matching TRBD1. The length of the CDR3 is 14 residues. CDR1 and CDR2 from the germline V gene are MNHNY and SVGAGI (reference sequence). J lost 3 bases, V lost 6 bases, and 3 bases had no gene match. This chain's CDR3 is CASSQGAHTGELFF. DNA for the CDR3: TGTGCCAGCAGCCAGGGGGCCCACACCGGGGAGCTGTTTTTT.

This chain links TRBV7-6 with TRBJ1-2; 7 bases are shared with TRBD1. This CDR3 region has 13 residues. Trimming removed 9 bases from V and 0 bases from J; junction bases left unmatched: 4. CDR1 SGHVS and CDR2 FNYEAQ come from the germline V gene. The CDR3 protein is CASSGGANYGYTF. As DNA, the CDR3 is TGTGCCAGTTCAGGGGGGGCTAACTATGGCTACACCTTC.

This sequence joins TRBV19 and TRBJ2-7; D is unclear. The length of the CDR3 is 13 residues. Trimming cost V 5 bases and J 1 base, with 9 bases left between them. CDR1 is LNHDA and CDR2 is SQIVND in the germline V gene (reference sequence). CDR3 DNA sequence: TGTGCCAGTAGTTTCGCAATTTCCTACGAGCAGTACTTC. It translates to CASSFAISYEQYF.

The CDR3 protein is CAWGDYEQYF. CDR3 DNA: TGTGCCTGGGGAGACTACGAGCAGTACTTC. The chain carries TRBV30 and TRBJ2-7, with unresolved D. Germline V lookup: CDR1 GTSNPN, CDR2 SVGIG (reference sequence). The V end lost 5 bases, the J end lost 3 bases, and 5 bases lay between the germline ends. This CDR3 comprises 10 residues.

This clone was seen more than once but under ten times. The chain has TRBV29-1 and TRBJ1-2, with D possibly matching TRBD1 (6 bases). The CDR3 has 15 amino acids. Germline-derived CDR1 and CDR2 are SQVTM and ANQGSEA. V was pared by 2 bases and J by 6 bases, with 19 bases between. The CDR3 is CSVERGGGGSNGYTF. CDR3 in DNA: TGCAGCGTTGAACGTGGAGGAGGGGGAAGTAATGGCTACACCTTC.

This chain joins TRBV2 and TRBJ2-3; no clear D gene. The V gene lost 6 bases and the J gene lost 6 bases, with 19 bases spanning the gap. The CDR3 extends over 15 amino acids. The germline V gene encodes CDR1 SNHLY and CDR2 FYNNEI. The CDR3 DNA is TGTGCCAGCAGCGCCTACAACCCCCTACTCGATACGCAGTATTTT. Its translation is CASSAYNPLLDTQYF.

The rearrangement uses TRBV30 and TRBJ1-1; TRBD1 agrees at 10 bases. The CDR3 covers 13 residues. Per the germline V gene, CDR1 is GTSNPN and CDR2 is SVGIG (reference sequence). J lost 6 bases, V lost 3 bases, and 4 bases had no gene match. The CDR3 reads CAWSRQGAAEAFF. The CDR3 bases are TGTGCCTGGAGCAGACAGGGGGCCGCTGAAGCTTTCTTT.

This clone was recorded once. The chain carries TRBV6-5 and TRBJ2-1; D remains ambiguous. The CDR3 length is 16 residues. Per germline, CDR1 MNHEY and CDR2 SVGAGI. V lost 2 bases and J lost 0, with 11 bases in between. The CDR3 reads CASSYPKLSSYNEQFF. The CDR3 nucleotides read TGTGCCAGCAGTTACCCGAAATTGAGCTCCTACAATGAGCAGTTCTTC.

V is TRBV15 and J is TRBJ2-7, with TRBD1 identical over 9 bases. The V gene's germline CDR1 is LNHNV and CDR2 YYDKDF (reference sequence). The CDR3 loop spans 16 amino acids. Losses at the gene ends were 3 bases for V and 5 bases for J; bases not matched to a gene: 11. DNA for the CDR3: TGTGCCACCAGCAGCGGACGAAGTACAGGGGGCAACGAGCAGTACTTC. Translated, it gives CATSSGRSTGGNEQYF.

The J gene is TRBJ1-5, the V gene TRBV5-6; D is unresolved. Trimming cost V 4 bases and J 6 bases, with 11 bases left between them. Germline V CDR1 and CDR2: SGHDT, YYEEEE. There are 13 residues in the CDR3. The CDR3 is CASSNGIGQPQHF. The CDR3 coding sequence is TGTGCCAGCAGCAACGGAATCGGTCAGCCCCAGCATTTT.

The chain uses TRBV23-1 and TRBJ1-6; D is unclear. TRBV23-1 is known as an ORF, though its function is uncertain. V was shortened by 6 bases and J by 0 bases, with 12 bases between the two germline ends. The CDR3 sequence is 16 residues long. The CDR3 region is CASRCQDRSYNSPLHF. CDR3 bases: TGCGCCAGCAGATGTCAGGACCGCTCCTATAATTCACCCCTCCACTTT.

The rearrangement uses TRBV2 and TRBJ2-7; TRBD1 agrees at 11 bases. The CDR3 sequence is 14 residues long. Losses at the gene ends were 8 bases for V and 4 bases for J; bases not matched to a gene: 7. The germline V gene encodes CDR1 SNHLY and CDR2 FYNNEI. The CDR3 loop reads CASGTGTGGYEQYF. DNA for the CDR3: TGTGCCAGCGGAACCGGGACAGGGGGATACGAGCAGTACTTC. The complete variable domain, with remaining parts taken from reference TRBV2 and TRBJ2-7, reads EPEVTQTPSHQVTQMGQEVILRCVPISNHLYFYWYRQILGQKVEFLVSFYNNEISEKSEIFDDQFSVERPDGSNFTLKIRSTKLEDSAMYFCASGTGTGGYEQYFGPGTRLTVT.

V and J are TRBV6-1 and TRBJ1-6, with TRBD1 as a possible D gene (6 bases). CDR1 MNHNS and CDR2 SASEGT come from the germline V gene. This CDR3 spans 17 amino acids. The V and J ends lost 4 bases and 6 bases respectively, with 19 bases between them. CDR3 residues: CASSGRILRGANSPLHF. The CDR3 nucleotides read TGTGCCAGCAGTGGCCGCATCTTACGGGGGGCTAATTCACCCCTCCACTTT.

J is TRBJ2-1 and V is TRBV2, with 12 bases matching TRBD1. CDR1 and CDR2 (germline): SNHLY, FYNNEI. This CDR3 has 17 residues. J lost 7 bases, V lost 5 bases, and 12 bases had no gene match. CDR3 coding DNA: TGTGCCAGCAGTCTCTCCTCGGGACAGGGGGCGAGGAATGAGCAGTTCTTC. Residues: CASSLSSGQGARNEQFF.

The V gene is TRBV6-1, the J gene TRBJ2-7; weak D call: TRBD1 (5 bases). Germline V gene sequence: CDR1 MNHNS, CDR2 SASEGT. V shed 7 bases and J shed 3 bases, with 16 bases lying between them. The CDR3 consists of 14 residues. CDR3 protein: CASNWGGAYYEQYF. The CDR3 bases are TGTGCCAGCAATTGGGGCGGTGCGTACTACGAGCAGTACTTC.

This clone was observed a handful of times. J is TRBJ2-5 and V is TRBV29-1, with TRBD1 as a possible D gene (5 bases). Deletions cut 7 bases from V and 11 bases from J, with 17 bases between. Germline CDR1 and CDR2: SQVTM and ANQGSEA. The CDR3 covers 11 residues. DNA for the CDR3: TGCAGCGCTAGGCAGGGCCAGCAGCAGTACTTC. Translated, it gives CSARQGQQQYF. Looking up the rest from reference TRBV29-1 and TRBJ2-5 gives the full variable domain: SAVISQKPSRDICQRGTSLTIQCQVDSQVTMMFWYRQQPGQSLTLIATANQGSEATYESGFVIDKFPISRPNLTFSTLTVSNMSPEDSSIYLCSARQGQQQYFGPGTRLLVL.

The CDR3 sequence: CASSEYPQTQETQYF. The CDR3 nucleotides read TGTGCCAGCAGTGAATATCCCCAGACTCAAGAGACCCAGTACTTC. The chain joins TRBV2 to TRBJ2-5; no firm D call. Trimming removed 2 bases at V and 2 bases at J, with 12 bases between. The CDR3 runs 15 residues. In germline, CDR1 is SNHLY, CDR2 FYNNEI.

This clone has only a few counts. This chain links TRBV13 with TRBJ2-1, with 7 bases lining up with TRBD2. Germline V gene data show CDR1 as PRHDT and CDR2 as FYEKMQ (reference sequence). Trimming at V came to 4 bases and at J to 8 bases, leaving 8 bases not matched to a gene. This CDR3 is built from 14 residues. The CDR3 DNA sequence: TGTGCCAGCAGCTCCAAAGCGGGATCACATGAGCAGTTCTTC. Translating it yields CASSSKAGSHEQFF.

V gene TRBV29-1 combines with J gene TRBJ1-1, with unresolved D. Trimming stripped 4 bases from V and 5 bases from J, with 5 bases between. The V gene's germline CDR1 is SQVTM and CDR2 ANQGSEA. There are 10 residues in the CDR3. CDR3 loop: CSVGSTEAFF. CDR3 bases: TGCAGCGTTGGATCGACTGAAGCTTTCTTT.

Ten or more counts support this clone. This rearrangement joins TRBV5-1 to TRBJ2-1, with D perhaps TRBD1 (6 bases). V dropped 4 bases and J dropped 5 bases, with 10 bases sitting between them. CDR3 length equals 13 residues. Germline V lookup: CDR1 SGHRS, CDR2 YFSETQ. The CDR3 loop reads CASSIGQNNEQFF. DNA of the CDR3: TGCGCCAGCAGCATAGGACAGAACAATGAGCAGTTCTTC.

CDR3 nucleotides: TGTGCCGCCACAACAAACAGGGGAGATGAGCAGTTCTTC. Translating it yields CAATTNRGDEQFF. The chain carries TRBV19 and TRBJ2-1; TRBD1 aligns across 7 bases. Trimming removed 11 bases from V and 8 bases from J; junction bases left unmatched: 12. Germline V CDR1 and CDR2: LNHDA, SQIVND (reference sequence). The CDR3 sequence is 13 residues long.